This T cell receptor (beta chain) is drawn from a study of radiotherapy plus CTLA-4 blockade in lung cancer. Study-level information: In roughly 17% of patients, objective responses were seen; 30% to 35% had disease control. Broader study findings: Blood TCR clones of tumor origin expanded after radiotherapy plus ipilimumab. Per reports, early blood T cell clone dynamics, plus interferon-beta, forecast response most strongly.

V gave up 0 bases and J gave up 5 bases, with 11 bases separating them. Per the germline V gene, CDR1 is SGHNT and CDR2 is YYREEE (reference sequence). This CDR3 comprises 14 residues. Only in-frame clones appear in the TCRdb table, and some are missing; sequencing was by immunoSEQ multiplex PCR. In the table there are around 80,000 clones, approximately 80% of which are singletons. This clone was counted a few times. Its antigen is unknown. The chain links TRBV5-4 to TRBJ2-5; the D gene is possibly TRBD2 (7 bases). This receptor was identified in a human donor with non-small cell lung cancer who had stable disease on radiotherapy plus ipilimumab. Sequencing used peripheral blood, obtained from a patient treated with radiotherapy plus ipilimumab. In nucleotides, the CDR3 is TGTGCCAGCAGCTTGGAGGGGGGGTACGAGACCCAGTACTTC. Translation: CASSLEGGYETQYF.